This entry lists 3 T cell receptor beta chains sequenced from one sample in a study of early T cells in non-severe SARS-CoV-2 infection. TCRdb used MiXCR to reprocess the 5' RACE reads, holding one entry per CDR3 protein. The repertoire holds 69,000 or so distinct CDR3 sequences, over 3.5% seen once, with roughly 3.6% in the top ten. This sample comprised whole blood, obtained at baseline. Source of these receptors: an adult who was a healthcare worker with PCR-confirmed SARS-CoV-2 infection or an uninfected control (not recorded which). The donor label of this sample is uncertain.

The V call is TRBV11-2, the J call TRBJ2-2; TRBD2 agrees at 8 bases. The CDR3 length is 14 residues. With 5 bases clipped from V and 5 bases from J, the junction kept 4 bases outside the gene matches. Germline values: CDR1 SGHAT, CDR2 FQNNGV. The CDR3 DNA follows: TGTGCCAGCAGCCCAGGCGGGAGGACCGGGGAGCTGTTTTTT. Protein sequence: CASSPGGRTGELFF. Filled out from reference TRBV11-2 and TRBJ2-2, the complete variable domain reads EAGVAQSPRYKIIEKRQSVAFWCNPISGHATLYWYQQILGQGPKLLIQFQNNGVVDDSQLPKDRFSAERLKGVDSTLKIQPAKLEDSAVYLCASSPGGRTGELFFGEGSRLTVL.

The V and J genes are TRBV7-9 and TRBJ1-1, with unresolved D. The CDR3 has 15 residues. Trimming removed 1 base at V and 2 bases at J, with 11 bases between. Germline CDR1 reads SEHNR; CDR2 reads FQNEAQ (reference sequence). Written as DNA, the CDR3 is TGTGCCAGCAGCTTAGACGCGATGGCAAACACTGAAGCTTTCTTT. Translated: CASSLDAMANTEAFF.

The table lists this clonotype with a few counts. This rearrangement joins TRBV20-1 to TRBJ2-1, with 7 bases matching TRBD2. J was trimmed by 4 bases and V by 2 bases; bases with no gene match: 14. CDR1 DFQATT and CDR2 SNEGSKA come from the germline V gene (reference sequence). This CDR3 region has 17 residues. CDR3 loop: CSARNSLGGGGYNEQFF. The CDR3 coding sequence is TGCAGTGCTAGAAATTCTCTTGGCGGGGGAGGATACAATGAGCAGTTCTTC.